A selection of T cell receptor beta chains follows, all from one sample in a study of blood T cell repertoires in COVID-19. Profiling relied on immunoSEQ multiplex PCR, and the TCRdb table lists in-frame clones only, not all of them. Of more than 95,000 clones listed, about 76% are singletons. Sequencing input: peripheral blood. These receptors all stem from an elderly man with acute or convalescent COVID-19. The CDR3 runs from the conserved cysteine through the conserved F or W. D genes are given only for firm matches. Clone sizes are given selectively: once, few, many, or a class where the clone is expanded.

NA	TRBJ1-1	TRBD1	TRBV2	CASSRDRMNTEAFF	TGTGCCAGCAGTAGGGACAGGATGAACACTGAAGCTTTCTTT
NA	TRBJ2-3	NA	TRBV10-3	CAISQPGTGTDTQYF	TGTGCCATCAGCCAACCAGGAACAGGCACAGATACGCAGTATTTT
NA	TRBJ2-7	TRBD2	TRBV7-2	CASSLATGLAASYEQYF	TGTGCCAGCAGCTTAGCCACGGGACTAGCGGCCTCCTACGAGCAGTACTTC
NA	TRBJ1-5	TRBD1	TRBV24-1	CATSDPGQGNQPQHF	TGTGCCACCAGTGACCCCGGACAGGGCAATCAGCCCCAGCATTTT
NA	TRBJ2-2	NA	TRBV11-2	CASRDPRGHNTGELFF	TGTGCCAGCAGGGATCCCAGGGGCCATAACACCGGGGAGCTGTTTTTT
NA	TRBJ1-5	NA	TRBV18	CASSPERNQPQHF	TGTGCCAGCTCACCGGAGAGGAATCAGCCCCAGCATTTT
NA	TRBJ1-4	TRBD1	TRBV29-1	CSVGATTGGGEKLFF	TGCAGCGTTGGAGCTACGACAGGGGGCGGTGAAAAACTGTTTTTT
NA	TRBJ2-1	TRBD2	TRBV5-4	CASSTPSSGGLNEQFF	TGTGCCAGCAGCACCCCGTCTAGCGGAGGGCTTAATGAGCAGTTCTTC
NA	TRBJ1-2	NA	TRBV4-3	CASSHKDRALTYGYTF	TGCGCCAGCAGCCACAAAGACAGAGCACTAACCTATGGCTACACCTTC
NA	TRBJ2-1	NA	TRBV7-3	CASSLGTGHNEQFF	TGTGCCAGCAGCTTGGGAACAGGGCACAATGAGCAGTTCTTC
NA	TRBJ2-7	NA	TRBV7-2	CASSQTGLGREQYF	TGTGCCAGCAGCCAGACAGGCTTAGGTAGGGAGCAGTACTTC
NA	TRBJ1-5	NA	TRBV5-1	CARRIDGGGNQPQHF	TGCGCCCGCAGGATTGATGGGGGGGGGAATCAGCCCCAGCATTTT
NA	TRBJ1-1	TRBD1	TRBV4-3	CASSPITGTVNTEAFF	TGCGCCAGCAGCCCTATAACCGGGACAGTGAACACTGAAGCTTTCTTT
NA	TRBJ1-1	NA	TRBV18	CASSQRGSMNTEAFF	TGTGCCAGCTCTCAACGAGGAAGCATGAACACTGAAGCTTTCTTT
NA	TRBJ2-3	TRBD2	TRBV20-1	CSASLLAGVTDTQYF	TGCAGTGCTAGTCTATTAGCGGGAGTGACGGATACGCAGTATTTT
few	TRBJ2-5	TRBD2	TRBV18	CASSPREGGQETQYF	TGTGCCAGCTCACCTCGGGAGGGCGGCCAAGAGACCCAGTACTTC
NA	TRBJ2-5	TRBD2	TRBV4-3	CASSPSGLAGETQYF	TGCGCCAGCAGCCCTTCGGGACTAGCGGGAGAGACCCAGTACTTC
NA	TRBJ1-2	NA	TRBV27	CASSSHLRQINYGYTF	TGTGCCAGCAGTTCCCACCTCCGACAGATTAACTATGGCTACACCTTC
NA	TRBJ2-3	TRBD2	TRBV3-1/TRBV3-2	CASSPGLAGGANTQYF	TGTGCCAGCAGCCCGGGACTAGCGGGAGGTGCTAATACGCAGTATTTT
NA	TRBJ2-7	NA	TRBV4-2	CASSQDGGLTYEQYF	TGTGCCAGCAGCCAAGATGGGGGACTGACCTACGAGCAGTACTTC
NA	TRBJ2-1	TRBD1	TRBV19	CASSIDPRQGVSYNEQFF	TGTGCCAGTAGTATAGATCCCCGACAGGGAGTTTCCTACAATGAGCAGTTCTTC
once	TRBJ1-2	NA	TRBV2	CASSEALWGDQYGYTF	TGTGCCAGCAGTGAAGCGCTTTGGGGGGACCAATATGGCTACACCTTC
once	TRBJ2-1	TRBD2	TRBV6-2/TRBV6-3	CASSRTSGNYNEQFF	TGTGCCAGCAGCCGGACTAGCGGGAACTACAATGAGCAGTTCTTC
once	TRBJ2-7	NA	TRBV11-2	CASSLFGGYEQYF	TGTGCCAGCAGCTTGTTCGGGGGCTACGAGCAGTACTTC
NA	TRBJ1-2	TRBD1	TRBV7-9	CASSLRQGARGYTF	TGTGCCAGCAGCCTAAGACAGGGGGCGCGTGGCTACACCTTC
NA	TRBJ2-1	TRBD2	TRBV28	CASSFVAIVGTSGRGSGYNEQFF	TGTGCCAGCAGTTTTGTAGCGATTGTGGGGACTAGCGGGAGGGGATCGGGCTACAATGAGCAGTTCTTC
NA	TRBJ1-1	TRBD1	TRBV19	CASSQQGGNTEAFF	TGTGCCAGTAGTCAACAGGGGGGGAACACTGAAGCTTTCTTT
NA	TRBJ2-4	TRBD2	TRBV5-1	CASSLALAGGLNIQYF	TGCGCCAGCAGCTTGGCATTAGCGGGAGGCTTAAACATTCAGTACTTC
NA	TRBJ2-7	NA	TRBV2	CATGRDTSYEQYF	TGTGCCACCGGCCGGGACACATCCTACGAGCAGTACTTC
NA	TRBJ2-1	TRBD2	TRBV7-3	CASSFKRSRLAGGPYNEQFF	TGTGCCAGCAGCTTTAAAAGATCCCGACTAGCGGGAGGTCCCTACAATGAGCAGTTCTTC
NA	TRBJ1-6	NA	TRBV2	CASRPGPTANSPLHF	TGTGCCAGCAGGCCAGGGCCTACGGCAAATTCACCCCTCCACTTT
once	TRBJ1-3	NA	TRBV28	CASTSLGPVSGNTIYF	TGTGCCAGCACTAGCCTCGGACCGGTCTCTGGAAACACCATATATTTT
NA	TRBJ2-3	TRBD2	TRBV20-1	CSASLAGETDTQYF	TGCAGTGCTAGTCTGGCGGGAGAAACAGATACGCAGTATTTT
NA	TRBJ2-7	NA	TRBV2	CATSGQGALEQYF	TGTGCCACATCGGGACAAGGGGCCTTAGAGCAGTACTTC
NA	TRBJ2-1	TRBD1	TRBV7-3	CASSLMTGQDEQFF	TGTGCCAGCAGCCTGATGACAGGGCAGGATGAGCAGTTCTTC
NA	TRBJ1-3	TRBD1	TRBV28	CASSFIRDSHSGNTIYF	TGTGCCAGCAGTTTCATAAGGGACAGCCACTCTGGAAACACCATATATTTT
NA	TRBJ1-1	TRBD1	TRBV19	CASSIGGNRGWAFF	TGTGCCAGTAGTATCGGGGGAAACAGGGGCTGGGCTTTCTTT
NA	TRBJ1-6	TRBD1	TRBV5-1	CASSLAGQGVSPLHF	TGCGCCAGCAGCTTGGCTGGACAGGGTGTCTCACCCCTCCACTTT
NA	TRBJ1-1	NA	TRBV5-1	CASSLDSQNTEAFF	TGCGCCAGCAGCTTGGATAGTCAGAACACTGAAGCTTTCTTT
NA	TRBJ2-3	TRBD2	TRBV4-3	CASSHPSGSTDTQYF	TGCGCCAGCAGCCATCCTAGCGGGAGCACAGATACGCAGTATTTT
NA	TRBJ1-1	NA	TRBV2	CASSFTENTEAFF	TGTGCCAGCAGTTTTACAGAGAACACTGAAGCTTTCTTT